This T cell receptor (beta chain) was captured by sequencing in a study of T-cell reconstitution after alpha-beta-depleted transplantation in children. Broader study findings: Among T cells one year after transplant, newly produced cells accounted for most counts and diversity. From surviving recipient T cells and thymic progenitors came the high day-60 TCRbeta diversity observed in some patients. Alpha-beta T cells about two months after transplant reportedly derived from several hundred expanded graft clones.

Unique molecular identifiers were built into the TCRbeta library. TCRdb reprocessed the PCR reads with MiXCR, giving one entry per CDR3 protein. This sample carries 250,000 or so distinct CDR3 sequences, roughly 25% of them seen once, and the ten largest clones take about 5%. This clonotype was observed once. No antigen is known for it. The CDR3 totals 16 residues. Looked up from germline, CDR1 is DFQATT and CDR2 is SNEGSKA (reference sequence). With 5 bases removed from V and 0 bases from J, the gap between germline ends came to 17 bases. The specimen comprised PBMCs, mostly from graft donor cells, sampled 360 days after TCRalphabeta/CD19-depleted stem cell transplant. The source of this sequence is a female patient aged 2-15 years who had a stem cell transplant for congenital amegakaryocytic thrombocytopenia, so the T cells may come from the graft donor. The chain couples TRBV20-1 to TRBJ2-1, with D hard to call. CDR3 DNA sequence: TGCAGTGCTGCACACGGCCCCCAAAGCTCCTACAATGAGCAGTTCTTC. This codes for CSAAHGPQSSYNEQFF.